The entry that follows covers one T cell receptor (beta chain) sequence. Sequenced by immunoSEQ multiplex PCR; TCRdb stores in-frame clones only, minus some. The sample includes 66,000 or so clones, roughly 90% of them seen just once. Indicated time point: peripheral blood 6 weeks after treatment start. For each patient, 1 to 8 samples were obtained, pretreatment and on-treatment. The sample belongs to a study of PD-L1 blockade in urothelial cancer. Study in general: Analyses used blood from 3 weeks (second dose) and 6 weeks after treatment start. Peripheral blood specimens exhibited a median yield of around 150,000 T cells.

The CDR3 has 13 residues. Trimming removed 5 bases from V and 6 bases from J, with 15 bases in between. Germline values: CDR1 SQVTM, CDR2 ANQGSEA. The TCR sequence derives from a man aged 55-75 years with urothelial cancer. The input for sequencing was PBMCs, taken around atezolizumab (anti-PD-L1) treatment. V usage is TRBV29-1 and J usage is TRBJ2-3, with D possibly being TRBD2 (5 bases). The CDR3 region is CSVRGGPRDTQYF. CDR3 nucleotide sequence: TGCAGCGTTCGTGGAGGCCCGCGGGATACGCAGTATTTT.